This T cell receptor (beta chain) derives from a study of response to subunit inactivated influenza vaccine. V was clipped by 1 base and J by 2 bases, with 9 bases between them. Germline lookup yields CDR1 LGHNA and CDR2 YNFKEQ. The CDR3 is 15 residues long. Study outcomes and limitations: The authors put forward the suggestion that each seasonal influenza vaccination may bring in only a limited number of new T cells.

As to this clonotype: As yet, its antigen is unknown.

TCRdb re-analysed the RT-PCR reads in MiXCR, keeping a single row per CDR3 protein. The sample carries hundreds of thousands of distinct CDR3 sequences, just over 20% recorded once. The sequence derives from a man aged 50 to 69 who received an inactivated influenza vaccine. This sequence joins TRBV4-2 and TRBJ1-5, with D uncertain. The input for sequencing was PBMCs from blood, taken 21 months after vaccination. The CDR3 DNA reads TGTGCCAGCAGCCAAGGGGGAGTTGGCAATCAGCCCCAGCATTTT. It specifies CASSQGGVGNQPQHF.